The 25 T cell receptor beta chains listed next were all sequenced from one sample in a study of Graves' ophthalmopathy and Graves' hyperthyroidism. Transcripts of RNA were the source for amplifying TCR beta CDR3 regions. Following a first-round RT-PCR that used HTBI primers, a second-round multiplex PCR was carried out. TCRdb called the multiplex PCR reads again in MiXCR, with one record for every CDR3 protein. The sample includes about 390,000 distinct CDR3 sequences, about a sixth of them seen just once. Sequenced: peripheral blood. The receptors derive from an adult woman with stable Graves' hyperthyroidism.

This clonotype showed up many times. Written as DNA, the CDR3 is TGTGCCAGCAGTTACTCTCGACAGGGATTTGCTGGTAACAACTACGAGCAGTACTTC. This encodes CASSYSRQGFAGNNYEQYF. The rearrangement joins TRBV6-2 or TRBV6-3 to TRBJ2-7; 7 nucleotides line up with TRBD1. The CDR3 consists of 19 residues. The V segment lost 0 bases and the J segment 3 bases; nucleotides outside the gene matches: 17. Germline assignment: CDR1 MNHEY and CDR2 SVGEGT.

This clonotype appeared many times. CDR3 DNA sequence: TGTGCCAGCAGCCCGGGCGGAGACTATGGCTACACCTTC. The encoded protein is CASSPGGDYGYTF. The chain combines TRBV6-1 with TRBJ1-2, with D unclear. The CDR3 has 13 residues. Between the trimmed V and J ends, which lost 6 bases and 3 bases, there was a span of 11 bases. Germline lookup yields CDR1 MNHNS and CDR2 SASEGT.

This clonotype was observed at least ten times. The V and J genes are TRBV6-5 and TRBJ1-1; D is perhaps TRBD1 (6 bases). Trimming took off 2 bases at V and 6 bases at J, with 16 bases between the two ends. The CDR3 has 15 amino acids. Germline assignment: CDR1 MNHEY and CDR2 SVGAGI. The CDR3 nucleotides read TGTGCCAGCAGTTACGGGGGGGGCCGGACTGCTGAAGCTTTCTTT. It translates to CASSYGGGRTAEAFF.

In this sample, this clonotype turned up a few times. The rearrangement links TRBV7-9 to TRBJ2-2, with TRBD2 identical over 16 bases. This CDR3 is built from 15 residues. Germline V lookup: CDR1 SEHNR, CDR2 FQNEAQ (reference sequence). V was pared by 6 bases and J by 6 bases, with 1 base of the junction left unmatched. The CDR3 nucleotides read TGTGCCAGCAGGGGACTAGCGGGAGGGGCCGGGGAGCTGTTTTTT. This codes for CASRGLAGGAGELFF.

The sample holds many counts of this clonotype. V gene TRBV7-9 combines with J gene TRBJ1-1, with TRBD1 matching over 7 bases. Germline V gene data show CDR1 as SEHNR and CDR2 as FQNEAQ (reference sequence). This CDR3 spans 12 amino acids. V was pared by 6 bases and J by 6 bases, with 4 bases of the junction left unmatched. The CDR3 spells CASSAGGSEAFF. In DNA, the CDR3 is TGTGCCAGCAGTGCAGGGGGTTCTGAAGCTTTCTTT.

This clonotype was detected once. The chain couples TRBV24-1 to TRBJ2-7; D is undetermined. Germline CDR1 is KGHDR and CDR2 is SFDVKD. The CDR3 is 13 residues long. V lost 2 bases, J lost 0 bases, and 4 bases lay in between. CDR3 amino acids: CATSDSGSYEQYF. As DNA, the CDR3 is TGTGCCACCAGTGATTCCGGCTCCTACGAGCAGTACTTC.

This clonotype showed up many times. The chain couples TRBV4-1 to TRBJ1-5, with 8 bases lining up with TRBD1. This CDR3 is 16 amino acids long. The V segment lost 0 bases and the J segment 6 bases; nucleotides outside the gene matches: 7. CDR1 is MGHRA and CDR2 is YSYEKL in the germline V gene. CDR3 sequence reads: CASSQEWDRNLQPQHF. The CDR3, as DNA: TGCGCCAGCAGCCAAGAATGGGACAGGAACCTTCAGCCCCAGCATTTT.

This clonotype was counted many times. CDR3: CASSPLLGAGNTEAFF. In nucleotides, the CDR3 is TGTGCCAGCAGCCCCCTCCTCGGGGCGGGTAACACTGAAGCTTTCTTT. The chain employs TRBV11-2 and TRBJ1-1; D is perhaps TRBD1 (5 bases). CDR3 length: 16 amino acids. Germline V gene sequence: CDR1 SGHAT, CDR2 FQNNGV. The V and J ends lost 5 bases and 2 bases respectively, with 18 bases between them. Together with reference TRBV11-2 and TRBJ1-1, the CDR3 gives the full variable domain: EAGVAQSPRYKIIEKRQSVAFWCNPISGHATLYWYQQILGQGPKLLIQFQNNGVVDDSQLPKDRFSAERLKGVDSTLKIQPAKLEDSAVYLCASSPLLGAGNTEAFFGQGTRLTVV.

In this sample, this clonotype turned up a few times. The J gene is TRBJ1-1, the V gene TRBV5-1; D is perhaps TRBD1 (5 bases). The CDR3 contains 14 residues. The germline V gene has CDR1 SGHRS and CDR2 YFSETQ. Trimming left V 6 bases short and J 5 bases short, with 17 bases between. CDR3 nucleotide sequence: TGCGCCAGCATCCTGACTATAGGGGATACTGAAGCTTTCTTT. It is translated as CASILTIGDTEAFF.

This clonotype was detected many times. The chain couples TRBV4-1 to TRBJ1-1; D call uncertain. The CDR3 runs to 13 residues. Looked up from germline, CDR1 is MGHRA and CDR2 is YSYEKL. Between the trimmed V and J ends, which lost 4 bases and 3 bases, there was a span of 9 bases. The CDR3 nucleotides are TGCGCCAGCAGCCCCGCCGTGGACACTGAAGCTTTCTTT. The encoded protein is CASSPAVDTEAFF.

This clonotype showed up many times. J is TRBJ2-3 and V is TRBV7-9; 11 nucleotides align to TRBD1. J was trimmed by 4 bases and V by 5 bases; bases with no gene match: 8. CDR1 and CDR2 from the germline V gene are SEHNR and FQNEAQ (reference sequence). The CDR3 sequence is 16 residues long. CDR3: CASSTTPGQGADTQYF. The CDR3 DNA reads TGTGCCAGCAGCACCACACCGGGACAGGGGGCAGATACGCAGTATTTT.

The table lists this clonotype with many counts. This chain links TRBV20-1 with TRBJ2-7, with 10 bases aligning to TRBD2. Trimming cost V 5 bases and J 7 bases; bases outside gene matches: 17. The V gene's germline CDR1 is DFQATT and CDR2 SNEGSKA (reference sequence). The CDR3 is 16 residues long. The CDR3 spells CSAPMPMSGRAREQYF. The CDR3 bases are TGCAGTGCTCCAATGCCTATGAGCGGGAGGGCTCGGGAGCAGTACTTC.

This clonotype was found many times. DNA for the CDR3: TGCAGCGAGAGGACAGCCGGGAGTGGCTACACCTTC. This sequence encodes CSERTAGSGYTF. The V call is TRBV29-1, the J call TRBJ1-2; weak D call: TRBD1 (6 bases). The CDR3 length is 12 residues. V was trimmed by 7 bases and J by 7 bases, leaving 16 bases between them. Germline CDR1 reads SQVTM; CDR2 reads ANQGSEA.

This clonotype was detected many times. The chain is built from TRBV6-2 or TRBV6-3 and TRBJ2-7, with D perhaps TRBD2 (5 bases). Germline V lookup: CDR1 MNHEY, CDR2 SVGEGT. Trimming removed 5 bases from V and 0 bases from J, with 17 bases in between. This CDR3 comprises 16 residues. The CDR3 DNA reads TGTGCCAGCAGTCTCCAAGCGGAGACCCTCTCCTACGAGCAGTACTTC. Its translation: CASSLQAETLSYEQYF.

This clonotype was detected many times. The chain links TRBV28 to TRBJ2-7, with 10 nucleotides matching TRBD2. The CDR3 extends over 15 amino acids. After removal of 3 bases from V and 0 bases from J, the junction contained 2 bases not matched to a gene. The germline gives CDR1 MDHEN, CDR2 SYDVKM. CDR3 DNA: TGTGCCAGCAGTTTCGGGACTAGCGACTCCTACGAGCAGTACTTC. It codes for CASSFGTSDSYEQYF.

The sample holds a few counts of this clonotype. The J gene is TRBJ2-2, the V gene TRBV2, with D possibly TRBD2 on 6 matching bases. The CDR3 is made up of 14 amino acids. With 6 bases removed from V and 5 bases from J, the gap between germline ends came to 13 bases. The germline gives CDR1 SNHLY, CDR2 FYNNEI. In DNA, the CDR3 is TGTGCCAGCAGGGGGAAGAGCGGGACCGGGGAGCTGTTTTTT. Amino acids: CASRGKSGTGELFF. The whole variable domain, remainder taken from reference TRBV2 and TRBJ2-2, is EPEVTQTPSHQVTQMGQEVILRCVPISNHLYFYWYRQILGQKVEFLVSFYNNEISEKSEIFDDQFSVERPDGSNFTLKIRSTKLEDSAMYFCASRGKSGTGELFFGEGSRLTVL.

This clonotype was picked up many times. The chain recombines TRBV6-4 with TRBJ2-2; D gene uncertain. The V end lost 4 bases, the J end lost 4 bases, and 10 bases lay between the germline ends. CDR3 length equals 14 residues. In germline, CDR1 is MRHNA, CDR2 SNTAGT. The CDR3 spells CASSAAPGTGELFF. The CDR3 coding sequence is TGTGCCAGCAGTGCCGCCCCTGGCACCGGGGAGCTGTTTTTT.

This clonotype was found many times. J is TRBJ2-2 and V is TRBV19, with D unresolved. V lost 4 bases to trimming and J lost 1 base, with 7 bases between them. CDR1 is LNHDA, CDR2 SQIVND, per germline (reference sequence). There are 14 residues in the CDR3. The chain's CDR3 is CASSSPLNTGELFF. CDR3 nucleotide sequence: TGTGCCAGTAGTAGCCCCCTGAACACCGGGGAGCTGTTTTTT.

This clonotype was counted at least ten times. This sequence joins TRBV28 and TRBJ2-7; D might be TRBD1 or TRBD2, each matching 5 bases. The CDR3 length is 15 residues. The germline CDR1 and CDR2 sequences are MDHEN and SYDVKM. V lost 5 bases and J 4 bases, leaving 18 bases between the germline ends. The CDR3 region has the DNA TGTGCCAGCAGTGTTTGGGGGTCAGGACCTTACGAGCAGTACTTC. This codes for CASSVWGSGPYEQYF.

This clonotype was picked up many times. The genes are TRBV30 and TRBJ2-7, with a possible D match to TRBD2 (5 bases). Trimming left V 4 bases short and J 3 bases short, with 16 bases between. Per germline, CDR1 GTSNPN and CDR2 SVGIG (reference sequence). CDR3 length equals 14 residues. CDR3 residues: CAWKSRDGDYEQYF. CDR3 nucleotide sequence: TGTGCCTGGAAATCCCGCGACGGGGACTACGAGCAGTACTTC.

This clonotype was picked up many times. The chain has TRBV6-2 or TRBV6-3 and TRBJ2-2; a weak D match, TRBD2 (6 bases). V was clipped by 4 bases and J by 4 bases, with 10 bases between them. The germline CDR1 and CDR2 sequences are MNHEY and SVGEGT. The CDR3 totals 14 residues. The DNA for the CDR3 is TGTGCCAGCAGTTTTGGGCGGGGCACCGGGGAGCTGTTTTTT. Its translation: CASSFGRGTGELFF.

This clonotype has a count of ten or more. The rearrangement links TRBV28 to TRBJ2-7; D may be TRBD1 (5 bases). The CDR3 is made up of 15 amino acids. Trimming cost V 5 bases and J 2 bases, with 16 bases left between them. Germline CDR1 MDHEN, CDR2 SYDVKM. CDR3 loop: CASSPSIWGAYEQYF. CDR3 nucleotide sequence: TGTGCCAGCAGTCCCTCAATATGGGGCGCCTACGAGCAGTACTTC.

In its sample, this clonotype was seen many times. The chain is built from TRBV6-1 and TRBJ1-5, with a weak D call TRBD1 (6 bases). CDR1 is MNHNS, CDR2 SASEGT, per germline. CDR3 length: 15 residues. V shed 6 bases and J shed 1 base, with 13 bases lying between them. The CDR3 spells CASSPQGKSNQPQHF. CDR3 nucleotides: TGTGCCAGCAGCCCTCAGGGGAAAAGCAATCAGCCCCAGCATTTT.

This clonotype came up many times. This rearrangement joins TRBV11-2 to TRBJ2-7; D may be TRBD2 (6 bases). CDR1 is SGHAT, CDR2 FQNNGV, per germline. V was cut by 4 bases and J by 1 base, with 14 bases left in between. This CDR3 contains 15 residues. CDR3: CASSSVPGTSYEQYF. CDR3 coding DNA: TGTGCCAGCAGCTCCGTGCCCGGGACTTCCTACGAGCAGTACTTC. The full variable domain, completed using reference TRBV11-2 and TRBJ2-7, is EAGVAQSPRYKIIEKRQSVAFWCNPISGHATLYWYQQILGQGPKLLIQFQNNGVVDDSQLPKDRFSAERLKGVDSTLKIQPAKLEDSAVYLCASSSVPGTSYEQYFGPGTRLTVT.

This clonotype came up many times. The chain is built from TRBV4-1 and TRBJ2-7, with TRBD2 matching 9 bases. In germline, CDR1 is MGHRA, CDR2 YSYEKL. This CDR3 comprises 14 residues. V shed 1 base, J shed 6 bases, and the junction held 4 bases outside the gene matches. The CDR3 loop is CASSQVSGSGEQYF. For the CDR3, the DNA is TGCGCCAGCAGCCAAGTTAGCGGGAGCGGCGAGCAGTACTTC.